Below are 15 T cell receptor beta chains sequenced from a single sample in a study of Graves' ophthalmopathy and Graves' hyperthyroidism. The authors amplified TCR beta CDR3 regions, and they did so from RNA transcripts for repertoire sequencing. The first round was an RT-PCR with HTBI primers, and the second round was a multiplex PCR. MiXCR, applied by TCRdb to the multiplex PCR reads, yields one record per CDR3 protein. The data show roughly 410,000 distinct CDR3 sequences, 15% to 19% seen once. Sequencing input: peripheral blood. These TCRs come from a woman younger than 30 with stable Graves' hyperthyroidism.

This clonotype has a count of ten or more. V is TRBV6-1 and J is TRBJ1-2; 10 bases match TRBD1. Trimming removed 6 bases from V and 7 bases from J; junction bases left unmatched: 11. This CDR3 has 15 amino acids. Germline V lookup: CDR1 MNHNS, CDR2 SASEGT. CDR3 in amino acids: CASRTTGTGVAGYTF. DNA for the CDR3: TGTGCCAGCAGGACAACCGGGACAGGGGTGGCTGGCTACACCTTC.

This clonotype was observed many times. Here the CDR3 reads CASSQDQGSDYGYTF. The CDR3 DNA sequence: TGCGCCAGCAGCCAGGATCAGGGGAGTGACTATGGCTACACCTTC. V is TRBV4-1 and J is TRBJ1-2; D may be TRBD1 (6 bases). This CDR3 spans 15 amino acids. In germline, CDR1 is MGHRA, CDR2 YSYEKL. Trimming cost V 3 bases and J 3 bases, with 14 bases left between them.

This clonotype was observed a handful of times. V gene TRBV29-1 combines with J gene TRBJ1-1, with D unclear. The CDR3 contains 14 residues. The germline CDR1 and CDR2 sequences are SQVTM and ANQGSEA. Between the trimmed V and J ends, which lost 4 bases and 0 bases, there was a span of 12 bases. CDR3 region: CSVGRRPMNTEAFF. In nucleotides, the CDR3 is TGCAGCGTTGGTAGGCGTCCAATGAACACTGAAGCTTTCTTT. Using reference TRBV29-1 and TRBJ1-1 for the parts outside the CDR3, the full variable domain is SAVISQKPSRDICQRGTSLTIQCQVDSQVTMMFWYRQQPGQSLTLIATANQGSEATYESGFVIDKFPISRPNLTFSTLTVSNMSPEDSSIYLCSVGRRPMNTEAFFGQGTRLTVV.

This clonotype was recorded at least ten times. The chain has TRBV6-2 or TRBV6-3 and TRBJ2-5, with TRBD2 identical over 12 bases. Per germline, CDR1 MNHEY and CDR2 SVGEGT. After removal of 2 bases from V and 0 bases from J, the junction contained 4 bases not matched to a gene. This CDR3 contains 17 residues. This chain's CDR3 is CASSYRTSGAYQETQYF. The CDR3 nucleotides are TGTGCCAGCAGTTACCGGACTAGCGGGGCGTACCAAGAGACCCAGTACTTC.

This clonotype was seen many times. V is TRBV12-3 or TRBV12-4 and J is TRBJ1-1; 8 nucleotides line up with TRBD1. There are 15 residues in the CDR3. Trimming took 1 base from V and 7 from J; bases not matched to a gene: 8. CDR3 loop: CASSLEGQGGSEAFF. The CDR3 DNA is TGTGCCAGCAGTTTAGAAGGACAGGGCGGGAGTGAAGCTTTCTTT.

This clonotype was observed at least ten times. The chain recombines TRBV11-2 with TRBJ1-2, with TRBD1 identical over 7 bases. Trimming took 2 bases from V and 2 from J; bases not matched to a gene: 11. From germline, CDR1 is SGHAT and CDR2 FQNNGV. The CDR3 loop spans 17 amino acids. The CDR3 here is CASSLRGLAVLNYGYTF. CDR3 bases: TGTGCCAGCAGCTTAAGGGGGCTCGCGGTCTTAAACTATGGCTACACCTTC.

The sample holds many counts of this clonotype. The chain is built from TRBV6-4 and TRBJ1-1; possible D gene TRBD1, 6 bases. Germline-derived CDR1 and CDR2 are MRHNA and SNTAGT. The V end was cut by 6 bases, the J end by 1 base, with 21 bases between. This CDR3 has 17 residues. The CDR3 region is CASSAPTGDPQNTEAFF. CDR3 nucleotides: TGTGCCAGCAGCGCGCCGACAGGCGATCCTCAGAACACTGAAGCTTTCTTT.

The rearrangement uses TRBV6-5 and TRBJ2-5; possible D gene TRBD2, 5 bases. The CDR3 is 15 residues long. Germline CDR1 is MNHEY and CDR2 is SVGAGI. Trimming cost V 0 bases and J 5 bases, with 13 bases left between them. For the CDR3, the DNA is TGTGCCAGCAGTTACTCATCAGGAGGTTTGGAGACCCAGTACTTC. It translates to CASSYSSGGLETQYF.

In this sample, this clonotype turned up many times. The DNA of the CDR3 is TGTGCCAGCAGTTTCCGGGACAGGGGTCGAATATATGGCTACACCTTC. Its protein product is CASSFRDRGRIYGYTF. The chain is built from TRBV12-3 or TRBV12-4 and TRBJ1-2, with 10 bases matching TRBD1. The CDR3 is 16 amino acids. J lost 5 bases, V lost 3 bases, and 9 bases had no gene match.

The CDR3 sequence is CSVMGQSNTGELFF. The CDR3 DNA is TGCAGCGTTATGGGACAGTCGAACACCGGGGAGCTGTTTTTT. The chain joins TRBV29-1 to TRBJ2-2; 7 bases match TRBD1. Losses at the gene ends were 5 bases for V and 0 bases for J; bases not matched to a gene: 3. Germline CDR1 SQVTM, CDR2 ANQGSEA. The CDR3 length is 14 residues.

Ten or more counts support this clonotype. J is TRBJ1-1 and V is TRBV20-1, with D tentatively TRBD1 (6 bases). The CDR3 spans 14 residues. V shed 6 bases and J shed 1 base, with 15 bases lying between them. Germline-derived CDR1 and CDR2 are DFQATT and SNEGSKA (reference sequence). CDR3 bases: TGCAGTGCCAAGCAGGGACATTCGAACACTGAAGCTTTCTTT. Its translation: CSAKQGHSNTEAFF.

This clonotype was seen many times. The gene calls are TRBV28 and TRBJ2-5; D perhaps matches TRBD2 (5 bases). Germline-derived CDR1 and CDR2 are MDHEN and SYDVKM. This CDR3 contains 15 residues. The V end was cut by 6 bases, the J end by 4 bases, with 18 bases between. CDR3 region: CASRYQPSNPETQYF. CDR3 nucleotides: TGTGCCAGCAGGTACCAACCTAGCAATCCAGAGACCCAGTACTTC.

At least ten counts were recorded for this clonotype. One junction end does not reproduce the germline sequence, and a read error may be involved. The gene calls are TRBV27 and TRBJ1-2; TRBD1 is a possible D gene (5 bases). This CDR3 contains 15 residues. The germline V gene encodes CDR1 MNHEY and CDR2 SMNVEV (reference sequence). The CDR3, as DNA: TGTGCCAGCCAACCCAGATCTGGGGCGGACTATGGCCACACCTTC. Protein product: CASQPRSGADYGHTF.

This clonotype was counted only a few times. This chain links TRBV10-2 with TRBJ2-3, with no clear D. Germline assignment: CDR1 WSHSY and CDR2 SAAADI. This CDR3 is built from 13 residues. The V end was cut by 7 bases, the J end by 3 bases, with 11 bases between. CDR3 in amino acids: CASMGYKTDTQYF. For the CDR3, the DNA is TGCGCCAGCATGGGTTACAAGACAGATACGCAGTATTTT.

This clonotype has just a few counts. This chain's CDR3 is CAISGQGGYEQYF. CDR3 bases: TGTGCCATCAGTGGACAGGGAGGGTACGAGCAGTACTTC. This sequence joins TRBV10-3 and TRBJ2-7; TRBD1 or TRBD2 may be the D gene (7 bases each). Germline V CDR1 and CDR2: ENHRY, SYGVKD. The germline V and J ends were trimmed by 4 bases and 4 bases, with 11 bases remaining between them. CDR3 length: 13 amino acids.